The rows below give T cell receptor beta chains drawn from one sample of a study of blood T cell repertoires in COVID-19. Data came from immunoSEQ multiplex PCR; TCRdb stores just in-frame clones and leaves some out. The sample has about 140,000 clones, roughly 80% seen once; the top ten hold 3.5% to 4.5%. Sequencing input: peripheral blood. The origin of the receptors is a woman in her sixties or seventies with acute or convalescent COVID-19. CDR3s leave out the opening cysteine and the closing phenylalanine or tryptophan.

V gene: TRBV3-1/TRBV3-2
J gene: TRBJ1-6
CDR3 protein: ASSQDFRDSPLH

V gene: TRBV28
J gene: TRBJ1-5
CDR3 protein: ASSPLGEGQGNQPQH

V gene: TRBV29-1
J gene: TRBJ1-1
CDR3 protein: SVRTVMNTEAF

V gene: TRBV2
J gene: TRBJ1-2
CDR3 protein: ASSAGPAYGYT

V gene: TRBV27
J gene: TRBJ2-3
CDR3 protein: ASRPMGLAGDNTDTQY

V gene: TRBV6-1
J gene: TRBJ1-4
CDR3 protein: ASSAQGGTGVEKLF

V gene: TRBV11-2
J gene: TRBJ2-5
CDR3 protein: ASSAYRGLQETQY

V gene: TRBV28
J gene: TRBJ1-3
CDR3 protein: ASRPTGIGNTIY

V gene: TRBV3-1/TRBV3-2
J gene: TRBJ2-7
CDR3 protein: ASSHSDRGEQY

V gene: TRBV6-5
J gene: TRBJ1-1
CDR3 protein: ASSYAASTEAF

V gene: TRBV3-1/TRBV3-2
J gene: TRBJ1-2
CDR3 protein: ASSQDYKGTSGYT

V gene: TRBV29-1
J gene: TRBJ1-2
CDR3 protein: SVTGGGLGYT

V gene: TRBV28
J gene: TRBJ1-2
CDR3 protein: ASSSPFAGTSLSYT

V gene: TRBV12-5
J gene: TRBJ1-5
CDR3 protein: ASGLTGVGKPQH

V gene: TRBV7-8
J gene: TRBJ1-5
CDR3 protein: ASSQGFYQPQH

V gene: TRBV7-2
J gene: TRBJ2-3
CDR3 protein: ASSLVVGVNTDTQY

V gene: TRBV9
J gene: TRBJ2-3
CDR3 protein: ASRATSGSADTQY

V gene: TRBV19
J gene: TRBJ2-5
CDR3 protein: ASSITSAAETQY

V gene: TRBV6-1
J gene: TRBJ1-4
CDR3 protein: ASSASFRLCATNEKLF

V gene: TRBV3-1/TRBV3-2
J gene: TRBJ1-5
CDR3 protein: ASSQVGGQPQH

V gene: TRBV6-5
J gene: TRBJ2-5
CDR3 protein: ASTPVAGGETQY

V gene: TRBV21-1
J gene: TRBJ2-1
CDR3 protein: ASSKAQGGYGEQF

V gene: TRBV4-1
J gene: TRBJ1-4
CDR3 protein: ASSQDRGGGLGEKLF

V gene: TRBV10-3
J gene: TRBJ1-3
CDR3 protein: AISESGGPGNTIY

V gene: TRBV28
J gene: TRBJ2-7
CDR3 protein: ASSLTPGLAKEQY

V gene: TRBV13
J gene: TRBJ1-1
CDR3 protein: ASSYNRGGGTEAF

V gene: TRBV4-1
J gene: TRBJ1-1
CDR3 protein: ASSQSGQGREAF